This TCR beta chain originates from a study of shared clonotypes between healthy human individuals. For the study at large: Aged between 18 and 49, the donors were a couple of women and three men.

Per the germline V gene, CDR1 is SGHDN and CDR2 is FVKESK. V lost 0 bases, J lost 0 bases, and 8 bases stayed unmatched. The CDR3 runs to 19 residues. Assay: immunoSEQ multiplex PCR; the TCRdb copy retains only in-frame clones and omits some. The sample holds fewer than 1 million clones, 96% seen once. Positively selected for CCR7, the CD45RO-negative cells used as naive CD8 cells excluded terminally differentiated effector memory CD45RA+ cells. The genes are TRBV14 and TRBJ2-1; TRBD2 aligns across 10 bases. This clonotype originated in a man aged 25-40 years in good health. The source material was naive CD8+ T cells sorted from blood. CDR3 coding DNA: TGTGCCAGCAGCCAAGATCGGATTAGCGGGGGGAGCTCCTACAATGAGCAGTTCTTC. It yields the protein CASSQDRISGGSSYNEQFF.